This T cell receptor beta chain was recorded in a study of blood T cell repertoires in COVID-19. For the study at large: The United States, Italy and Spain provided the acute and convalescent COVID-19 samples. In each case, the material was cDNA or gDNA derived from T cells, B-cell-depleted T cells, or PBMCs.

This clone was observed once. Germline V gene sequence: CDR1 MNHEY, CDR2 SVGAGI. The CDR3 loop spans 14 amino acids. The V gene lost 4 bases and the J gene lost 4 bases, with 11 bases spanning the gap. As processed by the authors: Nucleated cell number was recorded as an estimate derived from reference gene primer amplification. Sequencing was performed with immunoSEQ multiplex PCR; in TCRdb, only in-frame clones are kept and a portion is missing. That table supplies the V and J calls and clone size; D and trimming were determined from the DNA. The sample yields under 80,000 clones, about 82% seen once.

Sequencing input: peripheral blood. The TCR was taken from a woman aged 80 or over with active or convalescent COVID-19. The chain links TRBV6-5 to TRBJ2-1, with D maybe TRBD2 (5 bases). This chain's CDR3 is CASSSRTQYNEQFF. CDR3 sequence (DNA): TGTGCCAGCAGTTCCAGGACTCAATACAATGAGCAGTTCTTC.